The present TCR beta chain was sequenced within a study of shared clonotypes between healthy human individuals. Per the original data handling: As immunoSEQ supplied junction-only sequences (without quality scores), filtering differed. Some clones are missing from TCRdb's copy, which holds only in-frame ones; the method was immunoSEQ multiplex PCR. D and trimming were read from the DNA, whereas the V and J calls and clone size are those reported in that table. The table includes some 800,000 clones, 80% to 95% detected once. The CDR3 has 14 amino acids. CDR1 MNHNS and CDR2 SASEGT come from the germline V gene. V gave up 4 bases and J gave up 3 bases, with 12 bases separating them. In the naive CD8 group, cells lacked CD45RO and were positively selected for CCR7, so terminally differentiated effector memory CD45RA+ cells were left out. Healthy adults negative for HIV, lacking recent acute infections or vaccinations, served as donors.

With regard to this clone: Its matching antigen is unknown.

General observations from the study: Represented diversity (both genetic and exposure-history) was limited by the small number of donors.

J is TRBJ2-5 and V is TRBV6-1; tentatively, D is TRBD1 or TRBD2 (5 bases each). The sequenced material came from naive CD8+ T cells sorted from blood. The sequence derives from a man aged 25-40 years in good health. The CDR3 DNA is TGTGCCAGCAGTGTGGTCGGGACCGAAGAGACCCAGTACTTC. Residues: CASSVVGTEETQYF.